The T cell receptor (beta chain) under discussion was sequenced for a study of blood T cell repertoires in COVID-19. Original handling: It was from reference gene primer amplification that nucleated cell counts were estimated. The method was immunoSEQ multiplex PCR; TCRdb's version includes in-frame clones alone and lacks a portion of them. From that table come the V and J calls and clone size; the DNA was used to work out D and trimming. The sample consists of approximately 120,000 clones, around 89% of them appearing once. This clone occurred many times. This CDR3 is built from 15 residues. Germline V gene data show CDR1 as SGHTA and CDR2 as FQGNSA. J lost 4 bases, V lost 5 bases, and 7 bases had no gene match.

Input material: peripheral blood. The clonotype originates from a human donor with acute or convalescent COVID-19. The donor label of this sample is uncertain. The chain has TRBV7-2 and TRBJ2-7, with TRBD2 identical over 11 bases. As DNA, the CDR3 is TGTGCCAGCAGCCCAACTAGCGGGGGTTTGTACGAGCAGTACTTC. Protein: CASSPTSGGLYEQYF.